What follows are 26 T cell receptor beta chains derived from one specimen sequenced in a study of blood T cell repertoires in COVID-19. The table came from immunoSEQ multiplex PCR; TCRdb's copy has only in-frame clones and leaves some out. The table records under 70,000 clones, 73% of them present only once. Sample: peripheral blood. These receptors came from a woman in her 70s with acute or convalescent COVID-19.

A few counts support this clone. CDR3: CASSYGTGGTDTQYF. DNA for the CDR3: TGTGCCAGCAGCTACGGGACAGGGGGCACAGATACGCAGTATTTT. This rearrangement joins TRBV11-3 to TRBJ2-3; 10 bases align to TRBD1. The CDR3 is made up of 15 amino acids. Germline V lookup: CDR1 SGHNT, CDR2 YENEEA. V was clipped by 4 bases and J by 1 base; unmatched bases: 2.

The chain couples TRBV21-1 to TRBJ2-3; no check of the table's D call, TRBD1, against the DNA was made. TRBV21-1 is classified as a pseudogene. The CDR3 has 15 amino acids. For the CDR3, the DNA is TGTGCCAGCAGCCGCCGGACAGGACCATCAGATACGCAGTATTTT. Its protein product is CASSRRTGPSDTQYF.

This clone has just a few counts. V is TRBV4-1 and J is TRBJ2-7; tentatively, D is TRBD1 (6 bases). The CDR3 runs 16 residues. V was pared by 3 bases and J by 6 bases, with 21 bases between. Germline values: CDR1 MGHRA, CDR2 YSYEKL. The CDR3 DNA follows: TGCGCCAGCAGCCAGGGGGACACCCCCTCCTCTACCGAGCAGTACTTC. Protein: CASSQGDTPSSTEQYF.

In its sample, this clone was seen a few times. The V gene is TRBV5-1, the J gene TRBJ2-3; D gene unclear. This CDR3 comprises 13 residues. The ends were cut back, 3 bases at V and 0 bases at J, with 5 bases in the middle. Germline CDR1 is SGHRS and CDR2 is YFSETQ. The CDR3 DNA sequence: TGCGCCAGCAGCTCCGGGAGCACAGATACGCAGTATTTT. Its translation is CASSSGSTDTQYF.

This clone showed up just a few times. The V call is TRBV21-1, the J call TRBJ2-7; the table's TRBD2 call for D was not verified on the DNA. TRBV21-1 is an annotated pseudogene. CDR3 length: 16 residues. CDR3 protein: CASSPPGGDYKGEQYF. CDR3 DNA sequence: TGTGCCAGCAGCCCCCCCGGAGGGGACTATAAGGGTGAGCAGTACTTC.

V gene TRBV11-3 combines with J gene TRBJ1-1; the match to TRBD1 covers 8 bases. CDR1 and CDR2 (germline): SGHNT, YENEEA. The CDR3 runs to 13 residues. Trimming took 3 bases from V and 5 from J; bases not matched to a gene: 2. The CDR3 spells CASSFRQGTEAFF. In DNA form, the CDR3 reads TGTGCCAGCAGCTTTAGACAGGGGACTGAAGCTTTCTTT.

The chain has TRBV4-2 and TRBJ2-2; no reliable D call. The V and J ends lost 4 bases and 4 bases respectively, with 16 bases between them. The CDR3 spans 16 residues. CDR1 is LGHNA and CDR2 is YNFKEQ in the germline V gene. The CDR3 protein is CASSPRLVAGTGELFF. The CDR3 bases are TGTGCCAGCAGCCCTAGGTTGGTAGCTGGCACCGGGGAGCTGTTTTTT.

The V call is TRBV27, the J call TRBJ2-3, with D tentatively TRBD2 (5 bases). The V and J ends lost 4 bases and 2 bases respectively, with 19 bases between them. The length of the CDR3 is 17 residues. Germline CDR1 and CDR2: MNHEY and SMNVEV (reference sequence). This CDR3 reads CASSSRATAKYTDTQYF. The DNA of the CDR3 is TGTGCCAGCAGTTCGAGGGCTACGGCTAAATACACAGATACGCAGTATTTT.

The chain combines TRBV2 with TRBJ1-2; 7 positions match TRBD1. V was pared by 7 bases and J by 1 base, with 3 bases of the junction left unmatched. This CDR3 region has 13 residues. Per germline, CDR1 SNHLY and CDR2 FYNNEI. The CDR3 spells CASNRDSNYGYTF. CDR3 DNA sequence: TGTGCCAGCAATCGGGACAGTAACTATGGCTACACCTTC.

In the case of this clone: At one boundary the junction diverges from the germline segment, which might be a read error. The chain uses TRBV28 and TRBJ1-2, with D maybe TRBD1 (5 bases). The CDR3 is made up of 14 amino acids. Germline CDR1 is MDHEN and CDR2 is SYDVKM. CDR3 sequence: CASSFGAGFRAWAF. DNA for the CDR3: TGTGCCAGCAGTTTTGGGGCAGGATTTAGGGCTTGGGCCTTC.

V gene TRBV11-2 combines with J gene TRBJ2-3, with D tentatively TRBD1 (5 bases). CDR1 SGHAT and CDR2 FQNNGV come from the germline V gene. Trimming cost V 1 base and J 0 bases, with 8 bases left between them. This CDR3 is 15 amino acids long. CDR3 sequence (DNA): TGTGCCAGCAGCTTAGTAAGGGGTAGCACAGATACGCAGTATTTT. It encodes CASSLVRGSTDTQYF. The full variable domain, its missing parts supplied by reference TRBV11-2 and TRBJ2-3, is EAGVAQSPRYKIIEKRQSVAFWCNPISGHATLYWYQQILGQGPKLLIQFQNNGVVDDSQLPKDRFSAERLKGVDSTLKIQPAKLEDSAVYLCASSLVRGSTDTQYFGPGTRLTVL.

This chain links TRBV5-6 with TRBJ2-7; possibly TRBD1 for D (5 bases). Germline V gene lookup returns CDR1 SGHDT and CDR2 YYEEEE. This CDR3 contains 13 residues. Trimming removed 2 bases from V and 7 bases from J, with 13 bases in between. The CDR3 nucleotides read TGTGCCAGCAGCTTAGGGCCCAAGGGGGAGCAGTACTTC. Translated: CASSLGPKGEQYF. Together with reference TRBV5-6 and TRBJ2-7, the CDR3 gives the full variable domain: DAGVTQSPTHLIKTRGQQVTLRCSPKSGHDTVSWYQQALGQGPQFIFQYYEEEERQRGNFPDRFSGHQFPNYSSELNVNALLLGDSALYLCASSLGPKGEQYFGPGTRLTVT.

CDR3 region: CASRFGQGDYEQYF. CDR3 sequence (DNA): TGTGCCAGCAGGTTCGGACAGGGGGACTACGAGCAGTACTTC. V and J are TRBV6-5 and TRBJ2-7; TRBD1 aligns across 10 bases. CDR1 is MNHEY and CDR2 is SVGAGI in the germline V gene. Trimming cost V 6 bases and J 3 bases; bases outside gene matches: 5. This CDR3 has 14 residues.

The chain has TRBV5-1 and TRBJ1-4, with D maybe TRBD1 (6 bases). Trimming shortened V by 1 base and J by 7 bases, and 11 bases separated the two germline ends. Germline CDR1 is SGHRS and CDR2 is YFSETQ. The CDR3 is made up of 14 amino acids. CDR3: CASSLSGVGEKLFF. The CDR3 bases are TGCGCCAGCAGCTTGTCAGGGGTGGGTGAAAAACTGTTTTTT.

In its sample, this clone was seen a few times. The chain couples TRBV9 to TRBJ2-3; unclear D gene. V dropped 1 base and J dropped 6 bases, with 6 bases sitting between them. Germline V gives CDR1 SGDLS, CDR2 YYNGEE. The CDR3 sequence is 12 residues long. The CDR3 DNA sequence: TGTGCCAGCAGCGTACAAGCGGATACGCAGTATTTT. The encoded protein is CASSVQADTQYF.

V gene TRBV5-6 combines with J gene TRBJ1-1; D is unclear. The CDR3 covers 15 residues. CDR1 and CDR2 (germline): SGHDT, YYEEEE. The V end was cut by 0 bases, the J end by 2 bases, with 11 bases between. CDR3 residues: CASSLGHVLNTEAFF. The CDR3 nucleotides read TGTGCCAGCAGCTTGGGACACGTTCTTAACACTGAAGCTTTCTTT.

The rearrangement joins TRBV2 to TRBJ2-1; maybe TRBD2 (6 bases). The CDR3 is 13 residues long. The germline V and J ends were trimmed by 7 bases and 10 bases, with 17 bases remaining between them. Germline V lookup: CDR1 SNHLY, CDR2 FYNNEI. The CDR3 nucleotides read TGTGCCAGCATAGACTGGCGGAGCGGGGAGCAGTTCTTC. Translating it yields CASIDWRSGEQFF. Together with reference TRBV2 and TRBJ2-1, the CDR3 gives the full variable domain: EPEVTQTPSHQVTQMGQEVILRCVPISNHLYFYWYRQILGQKVEFLVSFYNNEISEKSEIFDDQFSVERPDGSNFTLKIRSTKLEDSAMYFCASIDWRSGEQFFGPGTRLTVL.

The rearrangement joins TRBV27 to TRBJ1-6; tentative D call: TRBD1 (6 bases). V was cut by 2 bases and J by 10 bases, with 15 bases left in between. The germline gives CDR1 MNHEY, CDR2 SMNVEV (reference sequence). This CDR3 contains 15 residues. This CDR3 is CASSLGGAGRSPLHF. In DNA, the CDR3 is TGTGCCAGCAGTTTAGGGGGGGCAGGTCGGTCACCCCTCCACTTT.

The V and J genes are TRBV27 and TRBJ2-1, with 9 bases lining up with TRBD1. There are 15 residues in the CDR3. V was clipped by 7 bases and J by 7 bases; unmatched bases: 11. Germline V lookup: CDR1 MNHEY, CDR2 SMNVEV (reference sequence). The CDR3 DNA reads TGTGCCAGCACCACCCGGGACAGGGTATCGAATGAGCAGTTCTTC. Residues: CASTTRDRVSNEQFF.

The chain carries TRBV5-6 and TRBJ1-2, with D unclear. CDR3 length equals 11 residues. Trimming shortened V by 7 bases and J by 4 bases, and 8 bases separated the two germline ends. Germline CDR1 and CDR2: SGHDT and YYEEEE. CDR3: CASAAGYGYTF. The CDR3, as DNA: TGTGCCAGCGCCGCGGGCTATGGCTACACCTTC.

The gene calls are TRBV7-6 and TRBJ2-7; 8 bases line up with TRBD1. The CDR3 length is 15 residues. Germline values: CDR1 SGHVS, CDR2 FNYEAQ. Trimming cost V 7 bases and J 1 base; bases outside gene matches: 9. The chain's CDR3 is CASTGRTGPSYEQYF. In nucleotides, the CDR3 is TGTGCCAGCACAGGGAGGACAGGGCCTTCCTACGAGCAGTACTTC. Based on the CDR3 plus reference TRBV7-6 and TRBJ2-7, the full variable domain is GAGVSQSPRYKVTKRGQDVALRCDPISGHVSLYWYRQALGQGPEFLTYFNYEAQQDKSGLPNDRFSAERPEGSISTLTIQRTEQRDSAMYRCASTGRTGPSYEQYFGPGTRLTVT.

The chain carries TRBV3-1 (or the pseudogene TRBV3-2) and TRBJ2-5; D not certain. The end of the DNA is better explained by TRBJ2-7, so the J call may be wrong. Germline assignment: CDR1 LGHDT and CDR2 YNNKEL (reference sequence). The CDR3 runs to 13 residues. The DNA for the CDR3 is TGTGCCAGCAGCCACCAGGTAAGCTACGAGCAGTACTTC. It encodes CASSHQVSYEQYF.

This chain uses TRBV7-6 with TRBJ2-1; 9 nucleotides line up with TRBD1. Germline CDR1 is SGHVS and CDR2 is FNYEAQ. With V trimmed by 2 bases and J by 8 bases, 19 bases remained unmatched. CDR3 length equals 19 residues. The CDR3 region is CASSLSAPTGQGGLDEQFF. CDR3 sequence (DNA): TGTGCCAGCAGCTTAAGCGCTCCCACGGGACAGGGTGGATTGGATGAGCAGTTCTTC.

This clone was recorded once. The chain combines TRBV3-1 (or the pseudogene TRBV3-2) with TRBJ2-3; 12 bases agree with TRBD2. Germline CDR1 and CDR2: LGHDT and YNNKEL (reference sequence). The CDR3 has 17 amino acids. V dropped 1 base and J dropped 8; count of bases not matched to a gene: 10. CDR3 residues: CASSQVRTSGVGGTQYF. The CDR3 nucleotides are TGTGCCAGCAGCCAAGTTCGGACTAGCGGGGTGGGAGGTACGCAGTATTTT.

This clone appeared a single time. This chain joins TRBV5-6 and TRBJ1-3, with a weak D call TRBD1 (5 bases). The CDR3 totals 14 residues. The V gene's germline CDR1 is SGHDT and CDR2 YYEEEE. V gave up 1 base and J gave up 4 bases, with 9 bases separating them. The CDR3, as DNA: TGTGCCAGCAGCTTGCCAGGGTTGGGAAACACCATATATTTT. Its protein is CASSLPGLGNTIYF.

The J gene is TRBJ1-5, the V gene TRBV10-3; D call uncertain. Germline values: CDR1 ENHRY, CDR2 SYGVKD. Trimming left V 11 bases short and J 10 bases short, with 12 bases between. This CDR3 region has 10 residues. Here the CDR3 reads CASYGSPQHF. As DNA, the CDR3 is TGTGCCTCTTACGGGTCCCCCCAGCATTTT.